Below, 6 T cell receptor beta chains from the same sample are listed, as sequenced in a study of shared clonotypes between healthy human individuals. Only in-frame clones appear in the TCRdb table, and some are missing; sequencing was by immunoSEQ multiplex PCR. The data show about 2.3 million clones, less than 95% seen once. Sequenced sample: naive CD4+ T cells from PBMCs. The subset is: CD45RA+ positively selected. These receptors came from a man aged 18 to 30 in good health. Some clones in this sample may be carry-over from other donors' samples.

This rearrangement joins TRBV27 to TRBJ2-7; D perhaps matches TRBD1 (6 bases). Germline CDR1 and CDR2: MNHEY and SMNVEV (reference sequence). V lost 1 base, J lost 6 bases, and 16 bases lay in between. This CDR3 has 15 residues. CDR3 sequence reads: CASSLWAGVNSEQYF. The CDR3, as DNA: TGTGCCAGCAGTTTATGGGCAGGGGTTAACTCCGAGCAGTACTTC.

The rearrangement joins TRBV10-2 to TRBJ1-1; D is perhaps TRBD1 (6 bases). CDR1 WSHSY and CDR2 SAAADI come from the germline V gene. The CDR3 contains 16 residues. Trimming shortened V by 5 bases and J by 0 bases, and 16 bases separated the two germline ends. The CDR3 sequence is CASSSQDSLMNTEAFF. CDR3 sequence (DNA): TGCGCCAGCAGTTCTCAGGACAGCCTAATGAACACTGAAGCTTTCTTT.

The DNA of the CDR3 is TGTGCCAGCAGCTTGGGGCCAGGGAAGTACTCTGGAAACACCATATATTTT. As protein: CASSLGPGKYSGNTIYF. The chain carries TRBV5-5 and TRBJ1-3, with TRBD1 as a possible D gene (5 bases). Trimming pared 0 bases from V and 0 bases from J, leaving 13 bases between. Germline lookup yields CDR1 SGHKS and CDR2 YYEKEE (reference sequence). The CDR3 spans 17 residues.

V gene TRBV6-1 combines with J gene TRBJ1-2, with 10 bases fitting TRBD1. The ends lost 5 bases at V and 4 bases at J; junction bases unmatched: 7. Germline CDR1 MNHNS, CDR2 SASEGT. The CDR3 covers 15 residues. The CDR3 sequence is CASSPDRGSIYGYTF. Written as DNA, the CDR3 is TGTGCCAGCAGTCCGGACAGGGGGAGCATCTATGGCTACACCTTC.

V usage is TRBV2 and J usage is TRBJ2-5; maybe TRBD2 (5 bases). Trimming took off 6 bases at V and 1 base at J, with 15 bases between the two ends. This CDR3 contains 15 residues. CDR1 is SNHLY and CDR2 is FYNNEI in the germline V gene. This CDR3 reads CASSPLLGLQETQYF. CDR3 nucleotides: TGTGCCAGCAGCCCCTTACTAGGGCTCCAAGAGACCCAGTACTTC.

Worth noting for this clone: This sample also contains other DNA sequences that code for the same CDR3. The chain joins TRBV28 to TRBJ2-6; a weak D match, TRBD1 (6 bases). Trimming took off 3 bases at V and 2 bases at J, with 8 bases between the two ends. Per germline, CDR1 MDHEN and CDR2 SYDVKM. This CDR3 is 15 amino acids long. For the CDR3, the DNA is TGTGCCAGCAGTTTCAGGGGAGCTGGGGCCAACGTCCTGACTTTC. This codes for CASSFRGAGANVLTF.